The sequence of this T cell receptor beta chain was determined in a study of cytomegalovirus exposure and HLA in healthy donors (dated by TCRdb to 2016 to 2017). Study-level background: According to an earlier analysis of a few hundred of the donors, roughly 180 million T cells yielded roughly 100 million unique TCR beta sequences and roughly 280 Gb of sequence data. An early release that covered about 640 HLA-typed donors contained about 300 gigabases of sequencing data and about 84 million unique TCR sequences. Of the roughly 400 genotyped donors, 65% to 90% were placed in the genetic ancestry cluster associated with self-reported Caucasian donors. The aim of the study was to test whether cataloging public T cell receptors could identify signatures of past pathogen exposure. The study used immunosequencing to profile the T cell repertoires of around 600 subjects and linked those repertoires to cytomegalovirus serostatus. In addition to the first cohort of around 670 subjects, a separate validation cohort of about 120 different subjects was used. To predict cytomegalovirus infection status, the study brought together high-throughput TCR immunosequencing, statistical association of individual TCRs with disease status, and machine learning. A later analysis re-examined previously published TCR beta repertoires from just over 650 donors and added high-resolution HLA genotyping to investigate patterns of TCR occurrence. Rather than drawing on any new phenotypic data, the later analysis identified candidate immune exposures from TCR beta sequences and the way those sequences occurred across donors. An earlier analysis of 587 of the donors used high-throughput TCR beta sequencing to judge whether each TCR beta V gene segment behaved as functional or pseudogenic. Donor age, sex, ethnicity and CMV serostatus were compiled alongside the repertoire data. A later genetic analysis took genome-wide SNP genotypes for about 55% of the 666 donors and used that subset as a discovery cohort. Every repertoire in the discovery cohort had been generated on one and the same sequencing platform. Both class I and class II loci were covered by HLA typing, at four-digit resolution. Typing coverage varied by locus: about 620-640 donors for A, B, C, DRB1 and DQB1; 500 to 550 for DQA1; approximately 570 for DPA1; roughly 470 for DPB1. Because of strong linkage in the cohort, five DR-DQ haplotypes were treated as single units for association and clustering. Across about 370 genotyped donors of the cohort, an average of approximately 200,000 unique TCR beta nucleotide sequences per donor were sequenced, and approximately 17% of those sequences were non-productive.

Beyond this particular receptor, the publication reports: According to a later analysis, most CMV-associated TCR beta chains appeared to be HLA-restricted, and the HLA associations seemed to be driven largely by CMV exposure. This cohort had only TCR beta chains sequenced, and the lack of alpha or paired-chain data limited which features could be detected. Because some donors lacked HLA typing at each locus, the association tests relied only on the typed subset. In an earlier analysis of about 600 of the donors, most TCR beta V segments appeared in productive rearrangements about 87% or about 30% of the time, broadly matching IMGT annotations. Some IMGT-functional V segments, including TRBV6-2 and TRBV6-3, could not be distinguished by the 87-base-pair reads and were therefore excluded. Compared with the 666-donor mean, donors in an Asian-associated ancestry cluster had fewer N-insertions in productive TCRs, according to a later genetic analysis. Linkage disequilibrium might explain the correlated functional status among segregating V segments, but an unknown experimental factor could not be ruled out. Because counts were too low, about 15 rarely observed V segments, including chromosome 9 orphons, were left out of the earlier analysis of some 640 of the donors. The only immune exposure information available for the cohort was CMV serostatus. A later analysis reported that several top co-occurrence clusters appeared linked to parvovirus B19, influenza, CMV and Epstein-Barr virus. At a false discovery rate of 0.05, a later analysis linked some 17,000 TCR beta sequences to specific HLA alleles. A further reported finding was that TCR beta sequences accurately predicted the HLA-A and HLA-B alleles for most subjects in the first cohort. The classifier was reported to diagnose cytomegalovirus status with high specificity and sensitivity in both the original and validation cohorts. In a later analysis, the rate of TCR association differed among HLA loci, with DRB1 alleles having the most associated TCRs and HLA-C alleles having the fewest. The authors suggested that the approach could potentially be extended to other disease states and immunological phenotypes. Most TCR sequences were observed very rarely across donors, whereas some public TCRs were present in many individuals. V-gene and J-gene trimming of TCR beta chains was associated with a missense DCLRE1C variant in a later genetic analysis, and the association was replicated in an independent cohort. In vitro tests confirmed that three of the cytomegalovirus-associated TCR beta chains recognize cytomegalovirus antigens. Sequencing depth was assumed to be roughly uniform across donors in the presence/absence analyses, though that assumption may not hold. A group of highly shared sequence variants was considered likely to be a technical artifact of the sequencing pipeline. In the study, roughly 160 TCR beta chains were listed as associated with cytomegalovirus. Compared with equally common non-associated chains, HLA-associated TCR beta chains in a later analysis were more clonally expanded and had lower generation probabilities. Strong co-occurrence of HLA alleles, especially DR and DQ, made assigning TCR associations to individual alleles difficult.

This clone was picked up a small number of times. Its target antigen remains unknown. No much larger clonotype is one base removed from it; base qualities were not supplied. In the germline V gene, CDR1 corresponds to LGHNA and CDR2 to YNFKEQ. The CDR3 contains 15 residues, cysteine and phenylalanine counted. The DNA shown is the 45-base CDR3, in frame from base 1. V is reduced by 6 bases and J by 8 bases, leaving a spacing of 20 bases between them. The cohort was made up of approximately 670 healthy bone marrow donors. All cohort members were sampled while nominally healthy, although unrecorded immune exposures were likely present. The donor was CMV seronegative and belonged to the group of over 350 seronegative cohort members. A peripheral blood sample was provided by each donor, and peripheral blood mononuclear cells were used for TCR beta sequencing. The Qiagen DNeasy Blood Extraction Kit was used to extract genomic DNA from the blood cell samples.

Library preparation employed the immunoSEQ multiplex PCR assay. For the multiplex PCR, a mixture combining 60 forward primers for TCR Vbeta segments and 13 reverse primers for TCR Jbeta segments was used. Amplification of the CDR3 region of rearranged TCR beta genes was performed with a multiplex PCR assay on genomic DNA. Amplified TCR beta libraries were sequenced as 87-base-pair reads on the Illumina HiSeq System. The authors processed their data as follows. A later analysis counted tens of millions of unique TCR beta chains across the 550 to 700 repertoires, and 9 million to 14 million of these chains were shared by at least two donors. To remove PCR and sequencing errors, raw reads were error-corrected and collapsed into unique sequences using a nearest-neighbor algorithm that merged closely related sequences. Alignment of CDR3 sequences to IMGT reference sequences was used to assign V, D and J gene segments. For a sequence to be retained, a match of at least six nucleotides to both a V gene segment and a J gene segment was required. A rearrangement counted as productive if the CDR3 had no stop codons and remained in frame with V and J, and every other rearrangement counted as non-productive. CDR3 was defined by IMGT convention, running from the second conserved V-encoded cysteine to the conserved J-encoded phenylalanine. Sequences without an unambiguous match to a single V gene segment were excluded from the earlier analysis of 450 to 750 of the donors. An earlier analysis of fewer than 750 of the donors classified V segments as functional when productive rearrangements were above 56.7% and as segregating when the standard deviation between donors was above 5%. To diagnose cytomegalovirus status from the catalog of TCR beta chain sequences, a statistical classification framework was built. A later analysis assigned V and J genes by comparing TCR nucleotide sequences with IMGT/GENE-DB human TR gene sequences. The TCRdist pipeline was used in a later analysis to assign CDR3 sequences and most-parsimonious VDJ recombination scenarios. A later analysis defined each TCR beta chain by its CDR3 amino acid sequence plus V-gene family, and excluded reads lacking a unique V-gene family. A later analysis removed 600 or so highly shared, low-generation-probability nucleotide sequences to deal with suspected cross-contamination and a sequencing artifact. A later analysis calculated a clonal expansion index for each public chain from normalized within-repertoire ranks of inferred template counts. In a later analysis, generation probabilities were computed using a VDJ recombination model fitted to out-of-frame rearrangements, and the results were checked against IGoR. Hypergeometric tests were used in a later analysis to score TCR-TCR, TCR-HLA and TCR-CMV co-occurrence, with a repertoire-size bias correction applied to the TCR pairs. A later analysis estimated false discovery rates by permuting HLA or CMV assignments 20 times. In a later analysis, co-occurring TCRs were grouped using DBSCAN, with TCRdist sequence similarity added in when clustering inside HLA-allele-positive subsets. For co-occurrence clustering, repertoires with fewer than 30,000 or more than 120,000 public chains were excluded, along with 4 to 6 repertoires with anomalous nucleotide sharing. TCRdb re-hosts the immuneACCESS table, in-frame sequences only. Its copies lack some clones; in the studies checked, an unresolved V gene accounts for under half of them, and the cause for the rest is not known. V, J and clone size were drawn from that table, and D and trimming were deduced from the DNA. Within this sample are about 150,000 clones, with more than 80% of them counted one time only. 2% to 3% of the sample belongs to the ten largest clones.

The chain couples TRBV4-2 to TRBJ2-1; a tentative D call is TRBD2 (6 bases match). Sequencing was carried out using PBMCs. This TCR derives from a male donor in good health and CMV-seronegative. The CDR3 region reads CASRPGLKLADEQFF. In nucleotide form, the sequence is TGTGCCAGCAGGCCCGGACTAAAACTAGCTGATGAGCAGTTCTTC.